This TCR beta chain stems from a study of shared clonotypes between healthy human individuals. The overall study: The cohort comprised a couple of women and a few men. Their ages spanned 18 to 49 years. CD8 memory received one plate per donor, CD8 naive two, CD4 memory three and CD4 naive three.

Trimming shortened V by 4 bases and J by 3 bases, and 13 bases separated the two germline ends. This CDR3 is 14 amino acids long. The V gene's germline CDR1 is SGHNT and CDR2 YYREEE (reference sequence). Assay execution proceeded at the deep level. Sequenced by immunoSEQ multiplex PCR; TCRdb stores in-frame clones only, minus some. The sample gives around 2.5 million clones, over 85% of which show up once; more than 0.35% is in the top ten. This clone showed up just once. The sequence was obtained from a man aged 18 to 29 in good health. Some clones in this sample may be carry-over from other donors' samples. Sequenced input: naive CD4+ T cells from PBMCs. The subset is: CD45RA+ positively selected. The V and J genes are TRBV5-4 and TRBJ1-2; a weak D match, TRBD1 (5 bases). The CDR3 DNA reads TGTGCCAGCAGCCCCCAGGGTTCTGACTATGGCTACACCTTC. This encodes CASSPQGSDYGYTF.